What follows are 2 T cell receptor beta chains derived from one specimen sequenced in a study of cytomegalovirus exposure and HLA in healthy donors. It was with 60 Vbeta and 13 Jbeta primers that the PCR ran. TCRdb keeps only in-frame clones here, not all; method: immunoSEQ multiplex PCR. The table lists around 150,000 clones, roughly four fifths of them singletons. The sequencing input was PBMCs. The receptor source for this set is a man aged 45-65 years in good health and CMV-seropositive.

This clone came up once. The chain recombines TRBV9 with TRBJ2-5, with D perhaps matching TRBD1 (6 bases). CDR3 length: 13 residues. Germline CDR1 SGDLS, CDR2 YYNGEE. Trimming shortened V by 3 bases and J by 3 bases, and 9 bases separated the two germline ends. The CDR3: CASSDNREETQYF. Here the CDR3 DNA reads TGTGCCAGCAGCGACAACAGGGAAGAGACCCAGTACTTC.

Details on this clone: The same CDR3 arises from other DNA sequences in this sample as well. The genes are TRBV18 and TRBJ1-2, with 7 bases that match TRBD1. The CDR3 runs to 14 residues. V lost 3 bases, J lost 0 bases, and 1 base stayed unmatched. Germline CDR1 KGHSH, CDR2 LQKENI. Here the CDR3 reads CASSPDRANYGYTF. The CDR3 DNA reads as TGTGCCAGCTCACCCGACAGGGCTAACTATGGCTACACCTTC.